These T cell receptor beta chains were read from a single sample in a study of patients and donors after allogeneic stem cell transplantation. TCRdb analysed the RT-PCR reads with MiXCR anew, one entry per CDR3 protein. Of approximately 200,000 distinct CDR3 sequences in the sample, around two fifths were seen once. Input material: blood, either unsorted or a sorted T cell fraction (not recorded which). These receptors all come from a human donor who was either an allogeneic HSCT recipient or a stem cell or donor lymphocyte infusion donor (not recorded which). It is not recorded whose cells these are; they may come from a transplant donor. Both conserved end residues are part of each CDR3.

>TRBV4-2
CASSQESGQGDEQYF
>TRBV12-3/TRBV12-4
CASSLGTGETQYF
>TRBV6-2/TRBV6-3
CASIPRRGGIYEQYF
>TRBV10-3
CAIRDTGFSGNTIYF
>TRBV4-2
CASSQDSGSGAGELFF
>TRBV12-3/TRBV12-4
CASSRDIFDGEKLFF
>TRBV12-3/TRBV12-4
CASSLGTELGLAGTGELFF
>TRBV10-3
CAISESWRGWLSGNQPQHF
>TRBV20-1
CSATSGPHLAYEQYF
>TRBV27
CASSLTGQGAQGGSPLHF
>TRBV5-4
CASTLRDGNTEAFF
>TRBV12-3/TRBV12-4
CASSSLKDEQFF
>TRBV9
CASRLDRNTGELFF
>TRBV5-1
CASAYTYRGPNTGELFF
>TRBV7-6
CASSLEGQGFGEQYF
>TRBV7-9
CASSLQAGTGPYGYTF
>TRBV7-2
CASSLVYGETQYF
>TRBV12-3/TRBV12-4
CASRLSAATNEKLFF
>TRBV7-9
CASSSTGDYNSPLHF
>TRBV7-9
CASSLGSRDRNQPQHF
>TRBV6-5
CASSWRQGGNEQFF
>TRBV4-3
CASSQDNSRGDIQYF
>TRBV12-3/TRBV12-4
CASSSGTRTDTQYF
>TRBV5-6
CASSLTTGERSTEAFF
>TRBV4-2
CASSQGSLAYYEQYF
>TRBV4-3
CASSQGVADSYEQYF
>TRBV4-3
CASSRSQGADTQYF
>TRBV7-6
CASSSPMWPGYTF
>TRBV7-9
CASSLAVEDIQYF
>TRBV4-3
CASSEDREVYGYTF
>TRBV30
CAWSVGVEAFF